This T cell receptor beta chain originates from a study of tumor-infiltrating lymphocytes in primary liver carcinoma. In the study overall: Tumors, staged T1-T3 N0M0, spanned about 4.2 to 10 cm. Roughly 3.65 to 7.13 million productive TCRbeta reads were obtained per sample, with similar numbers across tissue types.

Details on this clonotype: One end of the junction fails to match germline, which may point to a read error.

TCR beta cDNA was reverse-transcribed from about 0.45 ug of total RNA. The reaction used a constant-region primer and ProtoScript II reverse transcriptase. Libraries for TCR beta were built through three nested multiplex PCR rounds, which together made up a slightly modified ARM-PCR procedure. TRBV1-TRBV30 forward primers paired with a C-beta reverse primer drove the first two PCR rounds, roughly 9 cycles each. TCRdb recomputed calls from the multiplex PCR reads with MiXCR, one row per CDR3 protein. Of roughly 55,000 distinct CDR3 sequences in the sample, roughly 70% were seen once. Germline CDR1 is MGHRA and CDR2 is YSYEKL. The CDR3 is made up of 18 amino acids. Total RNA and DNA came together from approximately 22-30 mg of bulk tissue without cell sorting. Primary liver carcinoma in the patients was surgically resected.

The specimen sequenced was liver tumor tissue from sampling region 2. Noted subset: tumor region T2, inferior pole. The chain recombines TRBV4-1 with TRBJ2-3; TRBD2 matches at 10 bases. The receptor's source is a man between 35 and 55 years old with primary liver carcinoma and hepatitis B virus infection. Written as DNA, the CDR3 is TGCGCCAGTAGCCCGACCATTACCCTAGCGGGAGTCACCGATACGCAGTATTTT. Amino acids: CASSPTITLAGVTDTQYF.